The T cell receptor (beta chain) described here comes from a study of T cell responses to AZD1222 COVID-19 vaccine. Sequenced by immunoSEQ multiplex PCR; TCRdb stores in-frame clones only, minus some. The profile shows approximately 150,000 clones, around 92% of them singletons. This clone occurred once. In germline, CDR1 is SGHDT, CDR2 YYEEEE. V gave up 4 bases and J gave up 6 bases, with 20 bases separating them. The CDR3 extends over 15 amino acids. The TCR sequence derives from an adult in good health. Sequences were derived from peripheral blood, sampled on day 0 of AZD1222 vaccination. V usage is TRBV5-6 and J usage is TRBJ2-7; TRBD2 might be the D (8 bases). CDR3 coding DNA: TGTGCCAGCAGCCGGACGGACGGGAGGGGGCCCGAGCAGTACTTC. Its protein is CASSRTDGRGPEQYF.